This T cell receptor (beta chain) came from a study of early T cells in non-severe SARS-CoV-2 infection. Study overall: Sequenced material consisted of bulk RNA (from unsorted whole blood), and chains were unpaired.

TCRdb reprocessed the 5' RACE reads with MiXCR, giving one entry per CDR3 protein. The top ten hold just over 8% of the sample, which has roughly 83,000 distinct CDR3 sequences, 10% seen once. On this clonotype itself: The antigen is not known.

Findings of the study overall: VDJdb matches were skewed toward anti-spike CD8 T cell responses.

Germline CDR1 reads SGHTA; CDR2 reads FQGNSA. Trimming removed 2 bases at V and 0 bases at J, with 5 bases between. This CDR3 has 14 residues. Source: whole blood, taken at baseline. The chain combines TRBV7-2 with TRBJ1-5, with unresolved D. The sequence was collected from an adult who was a healthcare worker with PCR-confirmed SARS-CoV-2 infection or an uninfected control (not recorded which). The CDR3 loop reads CASSLSYSNQPQHF. The CDR3 DNA reads TGTGCCAGCAGCTTATCCTATAGCAATCAGCCCCAGCATTTT.